These 13 T cell receptor beta chains came from one sample sequenced in a study of T cell responses to AZD1222 COVID-19 vaccine. Clones were read by immunoSEQ multiplex PCR, and TCRdb kept only the in-frame ones, dropping some. The repertoire holds around 90,000 clones, with nearly 90% as singletons. This sample comprised peripheral blood, obtained on day 0 of AZD1222 vaccination. The receptors shown here come from an adult in good health.

The chain carries TRBV30 and TRBJ2-1, with D perhaps matching TRBD2 (6 bases). This CDR3 contains 15 residues. Germline CDR1 and CDR2: GTSNPN and SVGIG (reference sequence). Trimming took off 4 bases at V and 0 bases at J, with 13 bases between the two ends. CDR3 sequence reads: CAWKSGQSSYNEQFF. The CDR3 DNA is TGTGCCTGGAAGAGCGGGCAAAGCTCCTACAATGAGCAGTTCTTC.

The V call is TRBV7-2, the J call TRBJ1-5; D is unclear. CDR3 length equals 13 residues. Germline-derived CDR1 and CDR2 are SGHTA and FQGNSA. V lost 1 base and J 3 bases, leaving 4 bases between the germline ends. CDR3 loop: CASSLGLNQPQHF. The DNA of the CDR3 is TGTGCCAGCAGCTTAGGCCTCAATCAGCCCCAGCATTTT.

The J gene is TRBJ2-2, the V gene TRBV3-1 (or the pseudogene TRBV3-2); 7 positions match TRBD1. V lost 4 bases, J lost 6 bases, and 11 bases stayed unmatched. Germline assignment: CDR1 LGHDT and CDR2 YNNKEL (reference sequence). This CDR3 comprises 16 residues. In DNA form, the CDR3 reads TGTGCCAGCAGCCGTCCGGGACAGAGACGATCCGGGGAGCTGTTTTTT. Amino acid sequence: CASSRPGQRRSGELFF.

The rearrangement joins TRBV25-1 to TRBJ2-7; 8 bases are shared with TRBD2. The CDR3 runs to 12 residues. Germline CDR1 and CDR2: MGHDK and SYGVNS. With V trimmed by 7 bases and J by 7 bases, 6 bases remained unmatched. As DNA, the CDR3 is TGTGCCAGCACACGGACGGGGGGGGAGCAGTACTTC. Encoded protein: CASTRTGGEQYF.

The chain combines TRBV5-1 with TRBJ1-4; 10 bases are shared with TRBD1. Losses at the gene ends were 0 bases for V and 7 bases for J; bases not matched to a gene: 3. Germline values: CDR1 SGHRS, CDR2 YFSETQ. The CDR3 sequence is 15 residues long. The CDR3 DNA follows: TGCGCCAGCAGCTTGGAGGGGACAGGGGTTGAAAAACTGTTTTTT. Translation gives CASSLEGTGVEKLFF.

The rearrangement joins TRBV7-3 to TRBJ2-1; 7 nucleotides align to TRBD2. The ends lost 1 base at V and 4 bases at J; junction bases unmatched: 1. CDR1 is SGHTA and CDR2 is FQGTGA in the germline V gene. The CDR3 is 14 residues long. Here the CDR3 DNA reads TGTGCCAGCAGCTTAAGCGGGGGTTACAATGAGCAGTTCTTC. It specifies CASSLSGGYNEQFF.

The V and J genes are TRBV5-3 and TRBJ1-3, with TRBD1 identical over 8 bases. TRBV5-3 has ORF status, its function being uncertain. The CDR3 is 14 amino acids. The trim removed 3 bases at V and 3 bases at J, leaving 2 bases unmatched. The CDR3 bases are TGTGCCAGAAGCTGCGGACAGGGTGGAAACACCATATATTTT. Amino acids: CARSCGQGGNTIYF.

CDR3 in amino acids: CAWSPTAGDSGGYTF. CDR3 sequence (DNA): TGTGCCTGGAGCCCAACCGCAGGGGATTCGGGTGGCTACACCTTC. The chain employs TRBV30 and TRBJ1-2, with D maybe TRBD1 (6 bases). The CDR3 consists of 15 residues. Germline V gives CDR1 GTSNPN, CDR2 SVGIG (reference sequence). V lost 3 bases and J lost 7, with 21 bases in between.

This clone was counted between two and nine times. This chain joins TRBV5-4 and TRBJ1-1; 10 positions agree with TRBD1. Germline loops: CDR1 SGHNT, CDR2 YYREEE (reference sequence). Trimming removed 4 bases from V and 1 base from J; junction bases left unmatched: 4. This CDR3 is built from 15 residues. The DNA of the CDR3 is TGTGCCAGCAGCCCTCGACAGGGGGCGAACACTGAAGCTTTCTTT. Amino acids: CASSPRQGANTEAFF.

V usage is TRBV5-1 and J usage is TRBJ2-7; possibly TRBD1 for D (6 bases). CDR1 is SGHRS, CDR2 YFSETQ, per germline. The V gene lost 3 bases and the J gene lost 2 bases, with 9 bases spanning the gap. This CDR3 has 13 amino acids. CDR3 coding DNA: TGCGCCAGCAGCTGGGACAAGCCCTACGAGCAGTACTTC. Translating it yields CASSWDKPYEQYF.

The chain links TRBV13 to TRBJ2-7, with TRBD1 as a possible D gene (5 bases). CDR3 size: 14 residues. The V gene's germline CDR1 is PRHDT and CDR2 FYEKMQ (reference sequence). Trimming left V 1 base short and J 2 bases short, with 9 bases between. CDR3 DNA sequence: TGTGCCAGCAGCTTAGAAGGGGTGGCCTACGAGCAGTACTTC. Amino acid sequence: CASSLEGVAYEQYF. The variable domain in full, completed from reference TRBV13 and TRBJ2-7, reads AAGVIQSPRHLIKEKRETATLKCYPIPRHDTVYWYQQGPGQDPQFLISFYEKMQSDKGSIPDRFSAQQFSDYHSELNMSSLELGDSALYFCASSLEGVAYEQYFGPGTRLTVT.

The V gene is TRBV7-2, the J gene TRBJ1-4; D not certain. CDR1 and CDR2 (germline): SGHTA, FQGNSA. The CDR3 loop spans 14 amino acids. The ends were cut back, 6 bases at V and 2 bases at J, with 10 bases in the middle. The CDR3 protein is CASSGVVTNEKLFF. The CDR3 DNA follows: TGTGCCAGCAGTGGGGTGGTCACTAATGAAAAACTGTTTTTT.

The genes are TRBV4-1 and TRBJ2-3; D not certain. The CDR3 sequence is 15 residues long. Trimming cost V 2 bases and J 7 bases, with 16 bases left between them. The germline gives CDR1 MGHRA, CDR2 YSYEKL. CDR3 amino acids: CASSQRVSEANTQYF. CDR3 nucleotide sequence: TGCGCCAGCAGCCAACGGGTCAGTGAGGCTAATACGCAGTATTTT.